The rows below give T cell receptor beta chains drawn from one sample of a study of CD8 T cells in ankylosing spondylitis. TCRdb called the 5' RACE reads again in MiXCR, with one record for every CDR3 protein. The repertoire holds about 350,000 distinct CDR3 sequences, roughly 22% seen once, with around 13% in the top ten. Sequencing used blood, either unsorted or a sorted T cell fraction (not recorded which). Receptors originate from a male donor with ankylosing spondylitis or in good health (not recorded which). Each CDR3 is given with its conserved first and last residue. The D gene is left open where the match is weak. Clone size is not always given. Where it is, it says once, few, many or a class for expanded clones.

V	size	D	J	CDR3	DNA
TRBV2	.	.	TRBJ2-3	CASREGDTQYF	TGTGCCAGCAGGGAAGGAGATACGCAGTATTTT
TRBV27	.	.	TRBJ1-2	CASSLQGGAYGYTF	TGTGCCAGCAGTTTACAGGGAGGAGCCTATGGCTACACCTTC
TRBV24-1	many	.	TRBJ2-1	CATSESGRSFYNEQFF	TGTGCCACCAGTGAGTCCGGACGGAGCTTCTACAATGAGCAGTTCTTC
TRBV2	few	.	TRBJ2-5	CASTWSQETQYF	TGTGCCAGCACCTGGAGTCAAGAGACCCAGTACTTC
TRBV15	.	TRBD2	TRBJ2-1	CATSRWRGNNEQFF	TGTGCCACCAGCAGATGGCGGGGGAACAATGAGCAGTTCTTC
TRBV29-1	few	.	TRBJ2-7	CSVIPRDSQGQYF	TGCAGCGTCATCCCGCGGGACTCCCAGGGGCAGTACTTC
TRBV4-1	few	TRBD2	TRBJ2-1	CASSQEPRGGGYNEQFF	TGCGCCAGCAGCCAAGAGCCCCGGGGGGGCGGGTACAATGAGCAGTTCTTC
TRBV4-1	.	.	TRBJ1-2	CASSQEPGGGYGYTF	TGCGCCAGCAGCCAAGAGCCCGGGGGCGGCTATGGCTACACCTTC
TRBV12-3/TRBV12-4	few	.	TRBJ2-5	CASRPGLGVWETQYF	TGTGCCAGCAGGCCAGGGTTGGGCGTCTGGGAGACCCAGTACTTC
TRBV20-1	few	.	TRBJ1-1	CSARDWGTEAFF	TGCAGTGCTAGGGATTGGGGCACTGAAGCTTTCTTT
TRBV7-9	few	.	TRBJ2-3	CASSSRENRGTDTQYF	TGTGCCAGCAGCTCCCGGGAGAACAGGGGCACAGATACGCAGTATTTT
TRBV6-5	.	.	TRBJ2-7	CASSYSATRGETYEQYF	TGTGCCAGCAGTTACTCGGCAACCAGGGGAGAGACCTACGAGCAGTACTTC
TRBV5-5	.	TRBD1	TRBJ1-1	CASSLVTGIGTEAFF	TGTGCCAGCAGCCTCGTGACAGGGATCGGCACTGAAGCTTTCTTT
TRBV9	few	.	TRBJ2-1	CASSVEGSYNEQFF	TGTGCCAGCAGCGTAGAAGGTTCCTACAATGAGCAGTTCTTC
TRBV7-9	.	.	TRBJ2-3	CASSLVGATSTDTQYF	TGTGCCAGCAGCTTAGTGGGGGCAACTAGCACAGATACGCAGTATTTT
TRBV2	.	.	TRBJ2-1	CASSADKYNEQFF	TGTGCCAGCAGTGCGGACAAATACAATGAGCAGTTCTTC
TRBV11-2	.	.	TRBJ2-2	CASSLEPGELFF	TGTGCCAGCAGCTTAGAACCCGGGGAGCTGTTTTTT
TRBV10-3	.	.	TRBJ1-2	CAISGGGHYGYTF	TGTGCCATCAGTGGGGGGGGACACTATGGCTACACCTTC
TRBV10-3	few	.	TRBJ2-3	CAISESAGPTDTQYF	TGTGCCATCAGTGAGTCGGCAGGACCCACAGATACGCAGTATTTT
TRBV3-1	few	.	TRBJ2-7	CASSQESSSYEQYF	TGTGCCAGCAGCCAAGAATCAAGCTCCTACGAGCAGTACTTC
TRBV27	.	TRBD1	TRBJ1-4	CASSSGTGEKLFF	TGTGCCAGCAGTTCCGGGACAGGTGAAAAACTGTTTTTT
TRBV10-2	.	TRBD2	TRBJ2-2	CASTPLAGNTGELFF	TGCGCCAGCACCCCCCTAGCGGGGAACACCGGGGAGCTGTTTTTT
TRBV2	.	.	TRBJ1-4	CASSEAETLNW	TGTGCCAGCAGTGAAGCCGAGACCCTTAACTGG
TRBV29-1	many	.	TRBJ2-2	CSAGDTGELFF	TGCAGCGCGGGGGACACCGGGGAGCTGTTTTTT
TRBV5-1	few	TRBD2	TRBJ2-5	CASSSAGGYQETQYF	TGCGCCAGCAGCTCGGCGGGGGGTTATCAAGAGACCCAGTACTTC
TRBV20-1	few	.	TRBJ2-2	CSARKGDAGYTGELFF	TGCAGTGCTAGAAAAGGGGACGCAGGTTATACCGGGGAGCTGTTTTTT
TRBV6-1	few	.	TRBJ1-5	CASNPGAGGQPQHF	TGTGCCAGCAACCCAGGGGCGGGAGGGCAGCCCCAGCATTTT
TRBV11-2	.	TRBD2	TRBJ2-1	CASSLPGLAGGKYQGGEQFF	TGTGCCAGCAGCTTACCCGGACTAGCGGGGGGGAAGTATCAGGGAGGTGAGCAGTTCTTC
TRBV20-1	.	.	TRBJ2-2	CSGQGAEQSNTGELFF	TGCAGTGGTCAGGGTGCAGAACAGTCGAACACCGGGGAGCTGTTTTTT
TRBV20-1	few	TRBD2	TRBJ2-1	CSARDSGEYNEQFF	TGCAGTGCTAGAGATAGCGGGGAGTACAATGAGCAGTTCTTC
TRBV6-7	few	.	TRBJ2-3	CASSYSTSRPNTDTQYF	TGTGCCAGCAGTTACTCGACGTCGCGGCCCAACACAGATACGCAGTATTTT
TRBV27	.	.	TRBJ1-5	CASSFLGVDQPQHF	TGTGCCAGCAGTTTTCTGGGGGTAGATCAGCCCCAGCATTTT
TRBV4-2	.	TRBD2	TRBJ2-5	CASSQRGGQETQYF	TGTGCCAGCTCGCAGCGGGGGGGCCAAGAGACCCAGTACTTC
TRBV3-1	.	.	TRBJ2-3	CASSQDGTHDTDTQYF	TGTGCCAGCAGCCAAGACGGAACTCACGACACAGATACGCAGTATTTT
TRBV15	.	.	TRBJ2-2	CATSREGPPNLFF	TGTGCCACCAGCAGGGAGGGCCCCCCAAACCTGTTTTTT
TRBV20-1	few	.	TRBJ2-7	CSTERQPNYNEQYF	TGCAGTACTGAGCGACAGCCAAATTACAACGAGCAGTACTTC
TRBV11-2	.	TRBD2	TRBJ2-7	CASSWGLVRYEQYF	TGTGCCAGCAGCTGGGGACTAGTCCGCTACGAGCAGTACTTC
TRBV10-3	many	TRBD2	TRBJ2-7	CAISDPAGGYEQYF	TGTGCCATCAGTGACCCAGCGGGGGGCTACGAGCAGTACTTC
TRBV9	.	.	TRBJ2-4	CASSPEGAKNIQYF	TGTGCCAGCAGCCCCGAGGGGGCCAAAAACATTCAGTACTTC
TRBV20-1	few	TRBD1	TRBJ1-1	CSAVPPPRGLYTEAFF	TGCAGTGCTGTACCTCCTCCCAGGGGGCTTTACACTGAAGCTTTCTTT
TRBV6-1	few	TRBD1	TRBJ2-7	CASTTTRDRVGEQYF	TGTGCCAGCACCACCACCCGGGACAGGGTCGGCGAGCAGTACTTC
TRBV29-1	.	TRBD2	TRBJ2-1	CSVEGLAGETYNEQFF	TGCAGCGTTGAAGGACTAGCGGGGGAAACCTACAATGAGCAGTTCTTC
TRBV7-9	.	.	TRBJ2-7	CASSLESHEQYF	TGTGCCAGCAGCTTAGAGAGTCACGAGCAGTACTTC
TRBV12-3/TRBV12-4	.	TRBD1	TRBJ2-5	CASSWGTAEETQYF	TGTGCCAGCAGCTGGGGGACAGCGGAAGAGACCCAGTACTTC
TRBV19	.	.	TRBJ1-2	CASSISQGVDGYTF	TGTGCCAGTAGTATCAGTCAGGGCGTCGATGGCTACACCTTC
TRBV29-1	.	TRBD2	TRBJ2-1	CSARLGTSGGVRQFF	TGCAGCGCCCGCCTCGGGACTAGCGGGGGGGTTAGGCAGTTCTTC
TRBV28	few	.	TRBJ2-2	CASSAWENTGELFF	TGTGCCAGCAGTGCCTGGGAGAACACCGGGGAGCTGTTTTTT
TRBV7-6	few	.	TRBJ2-1	CASSLSVYNEQFF	TGTGCCAGCAGCTTATCAGTCTACAATGAGCAGTTCTTC
TRBV20-1	few	.	TRBJ1-1	CSASSGETEAFF	TGCAGTGCTAGTTCGGGAGAGACTGAAGCTTTCTTT
TRBV29-1	.	TRBD1	TRBJ2-7	CSVGTATYEQYF	TGCAGCGTGGGGACAGCTACCTACGAGCAGTACTTC
TRBV10-3	.	.	TRBJ2-7	CAIRESTGRSYEQYF	TGTGCCATCAGAGAGTCCACAGGGAGGTCCTACGAGCAGTACTTC
TRBV29-1	.	TRBD1	TRBJ2-1	CSVEDLRSEGAFYNEQFF	TGCAGCGTTGAAGATCTACGCAGTGAGGGGGCCTTCTACAATGAGCAGTTCTTC
TRBV12-3/TRBV12-4	.	.	TRBJ1-1	CASSPRQGGYTEAFF	TGTGCCAGCAGTCCCCGACAAGGGGGTTACACTGAAGCTTTCTTT
TRBV28	few	.	TRBJ2-6	CASSPDGPLGANVLTF	TGTGCCAGCAGTCCTGACGGCCCTCTTGGGGCCAACGTCCTGACTTTC
TRBV27	few	.	TRBJ2-7	CAPRRGLFYEQYF	TGTGCCCCTCGACGTGGACTCTTTTACGAGCAGTACTTC
TRBV10-1	few	.	TRBJ2-1	CASSELSGSSRPYNEQFF	TGCGCCAGCAGTGAGTTGTCGGGCAGCTCCCGACCCTACAATGAGCAGTTCTTC
TRBV24-1	.	.	TRBJ2-7	CATSLAAGYEQYF	TGTGCCACCAGTTTAGCGGCGGGATACGAGCAGTACTTC
TRBV19	.	TRBD2	TRBJ2-3	CASSLTSADTQYF	TGTGCCAGTAGTCTGACTAGCGCAGATACGCAGTATTTT
TRBV12-3/TRBV12-4	.	.	TRBJ2-5	CASSPDGVGETQYF	TGTGCCAGCAGCCCCGACGGGGTAGGAGAGACCCAGTACTTC